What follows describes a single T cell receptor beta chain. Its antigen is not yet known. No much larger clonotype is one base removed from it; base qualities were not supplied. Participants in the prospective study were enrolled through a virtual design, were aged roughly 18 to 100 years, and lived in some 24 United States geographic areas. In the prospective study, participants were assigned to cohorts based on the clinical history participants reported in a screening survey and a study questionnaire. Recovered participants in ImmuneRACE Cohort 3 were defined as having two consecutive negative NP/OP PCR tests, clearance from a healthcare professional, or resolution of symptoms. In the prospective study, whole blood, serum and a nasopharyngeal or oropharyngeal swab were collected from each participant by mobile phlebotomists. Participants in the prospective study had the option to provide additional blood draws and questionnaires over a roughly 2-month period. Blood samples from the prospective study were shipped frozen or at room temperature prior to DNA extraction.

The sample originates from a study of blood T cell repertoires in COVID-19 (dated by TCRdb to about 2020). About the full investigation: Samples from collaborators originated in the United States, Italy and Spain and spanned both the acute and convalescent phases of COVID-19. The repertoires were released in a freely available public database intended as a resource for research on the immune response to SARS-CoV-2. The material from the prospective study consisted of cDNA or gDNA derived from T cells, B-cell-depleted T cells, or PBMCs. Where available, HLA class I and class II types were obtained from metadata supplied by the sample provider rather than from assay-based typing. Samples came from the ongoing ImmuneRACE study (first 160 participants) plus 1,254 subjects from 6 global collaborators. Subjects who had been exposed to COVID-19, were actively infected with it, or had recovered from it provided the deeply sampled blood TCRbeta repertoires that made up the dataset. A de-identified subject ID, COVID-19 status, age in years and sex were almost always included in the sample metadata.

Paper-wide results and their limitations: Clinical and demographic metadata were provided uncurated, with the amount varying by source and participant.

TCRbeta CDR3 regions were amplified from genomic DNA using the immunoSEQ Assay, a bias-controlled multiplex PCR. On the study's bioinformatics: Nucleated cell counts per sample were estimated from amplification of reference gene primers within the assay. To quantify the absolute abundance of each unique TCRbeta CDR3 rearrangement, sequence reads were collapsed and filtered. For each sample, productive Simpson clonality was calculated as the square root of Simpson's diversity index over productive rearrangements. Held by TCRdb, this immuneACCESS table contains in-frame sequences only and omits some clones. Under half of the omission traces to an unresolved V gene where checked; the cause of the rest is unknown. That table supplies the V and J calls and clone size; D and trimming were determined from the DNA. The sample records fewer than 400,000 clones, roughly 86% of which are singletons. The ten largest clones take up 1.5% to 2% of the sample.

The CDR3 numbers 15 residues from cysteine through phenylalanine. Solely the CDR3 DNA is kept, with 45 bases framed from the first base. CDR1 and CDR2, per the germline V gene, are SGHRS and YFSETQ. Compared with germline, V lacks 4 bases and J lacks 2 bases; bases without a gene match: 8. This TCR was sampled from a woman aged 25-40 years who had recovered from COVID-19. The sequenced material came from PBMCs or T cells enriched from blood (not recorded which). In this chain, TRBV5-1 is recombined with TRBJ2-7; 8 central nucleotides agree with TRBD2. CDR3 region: CASSPGGGVTYEQYF. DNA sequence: TGCGCCAGCAGCCCGGGAGGGGGGGTCACCTACGAGCAGTACTTC.